Shown below are 32 T cell receptor beta chains from a single sample sequenced in a study of early T cells in non-severe SARS-CoV-2 infection. MiXCR was run by TCRdb on the 5' RACE reads, yielding one entry per CDR3 protein. The table lists about 44,000 distinct CDR3 sequences, roughly 6% of them singletons. Sequencing input: whole blood. The receptors derive from an adult who was a healthcare worker with PCR-confirmed SARS-CoV-2 infection or an uninfected control (not recorded which).

This clonotype was recorded at least ten times. The chain carries TRBV28 and TRBJ2-3; D is ambiguous. Germline V gene sequence: CDR1 MDHEN, CDR2 SYDVKM. With 3 bases removed from V and 0 bases from J, the gap between germline ends came to 16 bases. CDR3 size: 17 residues. CDR3 DNA: TGTGCCAGCAGTTTGGTCGGTCTTGCCAGCAGCACAGATACGCAGTATTTT. Its translation is CASSLVGLASSTDTQYF.

This clonotype showed up just a few times. The genes are TRBV11-2 and TRBJ2-7; D possibly corresponds to TRBD2 (6 bases). The CDR3 has 15 residues. The V end lost 5 bases, the J end lost 0 bases, and 14 bases lay between the germline ends. Germline CDR1 SGHAT, CDR2 FQNNGV. CDR3 sequence: CASSPPGGLSYEQYF. The DNA of the CDR3 is TGTGCCAGCAGCCCCCCCGGGGGACTCTCCTACGAGCAGTACTTC.

This clonotype has a handful of counts. The chain is built from TRBV7-8 and TRBJ2-7; 9 bases are shared with TRBD1. The length of the CDR3 is 15 residues. CDR1 and CDR2 (germline): SGHVS, FQNEAQ. Trimming at V came to 0 bases and at J to 3 bases, leaving 3 bases not matched to a gene. CDR3 sequence (DNA): TGTGCCAGCAGCTTAGCGGGACAGGGTGGCTACGAGCAGTACTTC. It codes for CASSLAGQGGYEQYF.

This clonotype was seen more than once but under ten times. The chain employs TRBV3-1 and TRBJ2-7, with D possibly called TRBD1 or TRBD2 (5 bases each). The CDR3 sequence is 15 residues long. Germline CDR1 and CDR2: LGHDT and YNNKEL (reference sequence). Trimming stripped 0 bases from V and 6 bases from J, with 15 bases between. CDR3 DNA sequence: TGTGCCAGCAGCCAAGATTGGGACCCAACGGCCGAGCAGTACTTC. Protein sequence: CASSQDWDPTAEQYF.

This clonotype occurred many times. The chain has TRBV5-1 and TRBJ2-1; the match to TRBD1 covers 9 bases. V trimming: 3 bases; J trimming: 6 bases; junction bases outside the gene matches: 4. Per germline, CDR1 SGHRS and CDR2 YFSETQ. This CDR3 has 14 amino acids. CDR3 loop: CASSSGTGPNEQFF. The DNA for the CDR3 is TGCGCCAGCAGCTCCGGGACAGGGCCCAATGAGCAGTTCTTC.

This clonotype was picked up many times. The chain couples TRBV28 to TRBJ2-7; 12 bases fit TRBD1. This CDR3 is built from 15 residues. Germline CDR1 MDHEN, CDR2 SYDVKM. The trim removed 5 bases at V and 4 bases at J, leaving 6 bases unmatched. CDR3 bases: TGTGCCAGCAGTCCTGTGGGACAGGGGGCTTACGAGCAGTACTTC. Protein product: CASSPVGQGAYEQYF.

This clonotype was counted at least ten times. V and J are TRBV2 and TRBJ1-2, with D unresolved. Trimming shortened V by 1 base and J by 5 bases, and 8 bases separated the two germline ends. Germline CDR1 and CDR2: SNHLY and FYNNEI. The length of the CDR3 is 13 residues. The CDR3 loop reads CASSEGTGYGYTF. In DNA, the CDR3 is TGTGCCAGCAGTGAAGGGACGGGGTATGGCTACACCTTC.

This clonotype has at least ten counts. The V gene is TRBV6-5, the J gene TRBJ1-1; TRBD1 is a possible D gene (5 bases). Germline values: CDR1 MNHEY, CDR2 SVGAGI. This CDR3 contains 13 residues. The V gene lost 5 bases and the J gene lost 2 bases, with 9 bases spanning the gap. Here the CDR3 reads CASSRDLNTEAFF. For the CDR3, the DNA is TGTGCCAGCAGTCGGGACCTTAACACTGAAGCTTTCTTT.

In this sample, this clonotype turned up a few times. This chain links TRBV28 with TRBJ1-1, with TRBD1 as a possible D gene (5 bases). The V end was cut by 5 bases, the J end by 5 bases, with 12 bases between. The germline V gene encodes CDR1 MDHEN and CDR2 SYDVKM. CDR3 size: 13 residues. The CDR3, as DNA: TGTGCCAGCAGTATCCAGGGAGATACTGAAGCTTTCTTT. Translation: CASSIQGDTEAFF.

This clonotype was counted a few times. The chain links TRBV11-1 to TRBJ2-2; possibly TRBD1 or TRBD2 for D (6 bases each). CDR3 length equals 15 residues. Trimming took 2 bases from V and 4 from J, leaving 11 bases between them. Germline values: CDR1 SGHAT, CDR2 FQDESV (reference sequence). Here the CDR3 DNA reads TGTGCCAGCAGCTTAAAGGGGGACTTCACCGGGGAGCTGTTTTTT. It yields the protein CASSLKGDFTGELFF.

This rearrangement joins TRBV3-1 to TRBJ1-6; D gene ambiguous. The CDR3 has 14 residues. V lost 4 bases and J 5 bases, leaving 9 bases between the germline ends. Germline assignment: CDR1 LGHDT and CDR2 YNNKEL (reference sequence). This CDR3 is CASSRLEDNSPLHF. The CDR3, as DNA: TGTGCCAGCAGCCGCCTAGAGGATAATTCACCCCTCCACTTT.

The V call is TRBV3-1, the J call TRBJ2-1; D uncertain. The CDR3 contains 13 residues. V lost 4 bases and J 5 bases, leaving 9 bases between the germline ends. Germline-derived CDR1 and CDR2 are LGHDT and YNNKEL (reference sequence). The CDR3 DNA follows: TGTGCCAGCAGCCCCCCGCTGCACAATGAGCAGTTCTTC. Its protein product is CASSPPLHNEQFF.

This clonotype was detected ten times or more. This chain links TRBV20-1 with TRBJ2-7; D not certain. Germline V gene lookup returns CDR1 DFQATT and CDR2 SNEGSKA (reference sequence). V lost 5 bases to trimming and J lost 2 bases, with 10 bases between them. This CDR3 region has 12 residues. As DNA, the CDR3 is TGCAGTGCTCATACTACTACCTACGAGCAGTACTTC. It encodes CSAHTTTYEQYF.

In its sample, this clonotype was seen many times. The chain uses TRBV7-9 and TRBJ2-7, with D possibly TRBD1 on 6 matching bases. Germline V gene sequence: CDR1 SEHNR, CDR2 FQNEAQ (reference sequence). The CDR3 totals 13 residues. The V gene lost 6 bases and the J gene lost 6 bases, with 15 bases spanning the gap. CDR3 amino acids: CASSLTGLGEQYF. CDR3 nucleotides: TGTGCCAGCAGTTTAACAGGGCTCGGCGAGCAGTACTTC.

This clonotype occurred many times. V is TRBV29-1 and J is TRBJ2-7, with 7 positions matching TRBD1. Looked up from germline, CDR1 is SQVTM and CDR2 is ANQGSEA. Trimming cost V 4 bases and J 4 bases; bases outside gene matches: 7. This CDR3 contains 13 residues. In nucleotides, the CDR3 is TGCAGCGTTGCTCCGGTACAGGGGTACGAGCAGTACTTC. This encodes CSVAPVQGYEQYF.

This clonotype was recorded a few times. The V gene is TRBV7-6, the J gene TRBJ2-2, with D possibly TRBD2 on 7 matching bases. The germline V gene encodes CDR1 SGHVS and CDR2 FNYEAQ. With 6 bases removed from V and 4 bases from J, the gap between germline ends came to 18 bases. This CDR3 is built from 16 residues. CDR3 protein: CASSPMGGRLTGELFF. CDR3 sequence (DNA): TGTGCCAGCAGTCCCATGGGGGGGCGGCTCACCGGGGAGCTGTTTTTT.

The chain recombines TRBV5-1 with TRBJ2-5; D call uncertain. Germline V gives CDR1 SGHRS, CDR2 YFSETQ. Trimming left V 4 bases short and J 3 bases short, with 4 bases between. There are 11 residues in the CDR3. This chain's CDR3 is CASSMKETQYF. For the CDR3, the DNA is TGCGCCAGCAGCATGAAAGAGACCCAGTACTTC.

This clonotype showed up just a few times. The chain has TRBV7-2 and TRBJ1-3, with 9 bases lining up with TRBD1. V dropped 6 bases and J dropped 5; count of bases not matched to a gene: 5. The CDR3 spans 14 residues. CDR1 and CDR2 (germline): SGHTA, FQGNSA. CDR3 DNA: TGTGCCAGCAGTCCTGACAGGGGGAGAAACACCATATATTTT. Protein product: CASSPDRGRNTIYF.

This clonotype was picked up a small number of times. The CDR3: CASSFVPYEQYF. CDR3 nucleotide sequence: TGTGCCAGCAGTTTTGTCCCTTACGAGCAGTACTTC. The chain joins TRBV12-3 or TRBV12-4 to TRBJ2-7; D is unresolved. The V end was cut by 3 bases, the J end by 4 bases, with 7 bases between. The CDR3 runs 12 residues.

In this sample, this clonotype turned up a few times. The CDR3 DNA reads TGTGCCAGAGCGGGGTCAGATACGCAGTATTTT. Translation gives CARAGSDTQYF. This chain uses TRBV7-3 with TRBJ2-3; 7 bases fit TRBD2. This CDR3 contains 11 residues. J was trimmed by 4 bases and V by 9 bases; bases with no gene match: 1. Germline CDR1 SGHTA, CDR2 FQGTGA. Drawing the rest from reference TRBV7-3 and TRBJ2-3, the complete variable domain is GAGVSQTPSNKVTEKGKYVELRCDPISGHTALYWYRQSLGQGPEFLIYFQGTGAADDSGLPNDRFFAVRPEGSVSTLKIQRTERGDSAVYLCARAGSDTQYFGPGTRLTVL.

This clonotype came up a few times. Here the CDR3 DNA reads TGTGCCAGCAGTGGTAACAGGGGGTCGGATTCACCCCTCCACTTT. It codes for CASSGNRGSDSPLHF. The chain couples TRBV27 to TRBJ1-6; TRBD1 matches at 8 bases. CDR3 length: 15 amino acids. With 5 bases clipped from V and 8 bases from J, the junction kept 8 bases outside the gene matches. CDR1 is MNHEY and CDR2 is SMNVEV in the germline V gene (reference sequence).

This sequence joins TRBV3-1 and TRBJ1-2; D not resolved. V shed 0 bases and J shed 7 bases, with 6 bases lying between them. CDR1 LGHDT and CDR2 YNNKEL come from the germline V gene (reference sequence). CDR3 length: 12 residues. The CDR3 sequence is CASSQERAGYTF. CDR3 DNA: TGTGCCAGCAGCCAAGAAAGGGCTGGCTACACCTTC.

This clonotype was observed a handful of times. V and J are TRBV5-1 and TRBJ1-6; possibly TRBD1 for D (5 bases). Trimming pared 6 bases from V and 8 bases from J, leaving 15 bases between. Germline V gene data show CDR1 as SGHRS and CDR2 as YFSETQ. The CDR3 extends over 14 amino acids. The chain's CDR3 is CASTPGGKDSPLHF. As DNA, the CDR3 is TGCGCCAGCACTCCGGGGGGGAAAGATTCACCCCTCCACTTT. Based on the CDR3 plus reference TRBV5-1 and TRBJ1-6, the full variable domain is KAGVTQTPRYLIKTRGQQVTLSCSPISGHRSVSWYQQTPGQGLQFLFEYFSETQRNKGNFPGRFSGRQFSNSRSEMNVSTLELGDSALYLCASTPGGKDSPLHFGNGTRLTVT.

This clonotype was recorded a few times. This chain connects TRBV7-9 to TRBJ2-5; TRBD1 agrees at 10 bases. Germline assignment: CDR1 SEHNR and CDR2 FQNEAQ (reference sequence). The CDR3 runs 16 residues. V lost 1 base to trimming and J lost 4 bases; unmatched junction nucleotides: 6. This chain's CDR3 is CASSLDWDRGGETQYF. DNA for the CDR3: TGTGCCAGCAGCTTAGATTGGGACAGGGGAGGAGAGACCCAGTACTTC.

Notes on this clonotype: This sequence may be a read error, since a much larger clone differs from it by one base. The CDR3 spells CASSSHPADKYWELFF. CDR3 DNA: TGTGCCAGCAGCAGCCACCCTGCCGACAAATACTGGGAGCTGTTTTTT. The chain uses TRBV12-3 or TRBV12-4 and TRBJ2-2; D is undetermined. This CDR3 has 16 residues. V gave up 6 bases and J gave up 9 bases, with 23 bases separating them.

The V call is TRBV5-6, the J call TRBJ2-1, with 7 bases fitting TRBD1. The V and J ends lost 2 bases and 6 bases, in that order; junction bases with no gene match: 5. Germline CDR1 SGHDT, CDR2 YYEEEE. The length of the CDR3 is 14 residues. The CDR3: CASSFGTVVNEQFF. DNA of the CDR3: TGTGCCAGCAGCTTTGGGACAGTCGTCAATGAGCAGTTCTTC.

This clonotype was detected only a few times. V and J are TRBV28 and TRBJ2-6, with TRBD1 matching over 7 bases. This CDR3 is 16 amino acids long. CDR1 and CDR2 from the germline V gene are MDHEN and SYDVKM. J lost 0 bases, V lost 10 bases, and 9 bases had no gene match. CDR3 region: CATTGTEPSGANVLTF. In DNA form, the CDR3 reads TGTGCCACAACCGGGACAGAACCCTCTGGGGCCAACGTCCTGACTTTC.

This clonotype was seen many times. This rearrangement joins TRBV7-9 to TRBJ1-4; D possibly corresponds to TRBD1 (5 bases). Per germline, CDR1 SEHNR and CDR2 FQNEAQ (reference sequence). This CDR3 region has 15 residues. The V and J ends lost 4 bases and 7 bases respectively, with 16 bases between them. The CDR3 here is CASSSPGGRSEKLFF. The CDR3 DNA reads as TGTGCCAGCAGCTCCCCCGGGGGAAGGAGTGAAAAACTGTTTTTT.

The chain links TRBV27 to TRBJ2-3; 9 bases map to TRBD1. V gave up 5 bases and J gave up 3 bases; unmatched junction bases: 3. CDR1 and CDR2 from the germline V gene are MNHEY and SMNVEV (reference sequence). The CDR3 has 14 residues. DNA of the CDR3: TGTGCCAGCAGTGACAGGGGGGTAACAGATACGCAGTATTTT. Its translation: CASSDRGVTDTQYF.

This clonotype was detected many times. The chain links TRBV12-5 to TRBJ1-2; TRBD1 agrees at 7 bases. Germline trimming cut 6 bases from V and 2 bases from J; bases unmatched to any gene: 6. The CDR3 sequence is 14 residues long. The germline V gene encodes CDR1 LGHNT and CDR2 FRNRAP. As DNA, the CDR3 is TGTGCTAGTGGGGGGACAGATGAGAACTATGGCTACACCTTC. It encodes CASGGTDENYGYTF. The complete variable domain, with remaining parts taken from reference TRBV12-5 and TRBJ1-2, reads DARVTQTPRHKVTEMGQEVTMRCQPILGHNTVFWYRQTMMQGLELLAYFRNRAPLDDSGMPKDRFSAEMPDATLATLKIQPSEPRDSAVYFCASGGTDENYGYTFGSGTRLTVV.

This clonotype was observed at least ten times. This sequence joins TRBV20-1 and TRBJ2-3; 12 nucleotides match TRBD2. V shed 6 bases and J 4 bases; nucleotides not matched to a gene: 8. Germline V gives CDR1 DFQATT, CDR2 SNEGSKA (reference sequence). This CDR3 comprises 15 residues. The CDR3 sequence: CSAGFLAGGPDTQYF. CDR3 coding DNA: TGCAGTGCGGGATTTCTAGCGGGGGGGCCAGATACGCAGTATTTT.

In this sample, this clonotype turned up many times. The rearrangement uses TRBV7-6 and TRBJ2-1; maybe TRBD2 (6 bases). The CDR3 contains 15 residues. Trimming took 4 bases from V and 2 from J, leaving 12 bases between them. The germline gives CDR1 SGHVS, CDR2 FNYEAQ. CDR3 loop: CASSSMIAAYNEQFF. As DNA, the CDR3 is TGTGCCAGCAGCTCGATGATAGCGGCCTACAATGAGCAGTTCTTC.